Following are 30 T cell receptor beta chains from one sample sequenced in a study of blood T cell repertoires in COVID-19. TCRdb keeps only in-frame clones here, not all; method: immunoSEQ multiplex PCR. The repertoire holds 55,000 to 80,000 clones, with 75% to 90% as singletons. The material sequenced was peripheral blood. The receptors here all came from a human donor in a cohort sampled during active COVID-19.

V gene TRBV3-1 (or the pseudogene TRBV3-2) combines with J gene TRBJ2-3; 9 bases agree with TRBD2. V shed 4 bases, J shed 5 bases, and the junction held 10 bases outside the gene matches. The CDR3 is 16 residues long. Germline CDR1 LGHDT, CDR2 YNNKEL (reference sequence). CDR3 bases: TGTGCCAGCAGCCCCGCCGTGAGGCGGGAGGGAGATACGCAGTATTTT. Translation: CASSPAVRREGDTQYF.

V is TRBV7-8 and J is TRBJ1-2; D is perhaps TRBD1 (5 bases). Germline CDR1 SGHVS, CDR2 FQNEAQ. Deletions cut 0 bases from V and 8 bases from J, with 13 bases between. The CDR3 totals 14 residues. CDR3: CASSLAPLQGGYTF. CDR3 in DNA: TGTGCCAGCAGCTTAGCCCCTCTTCAGGGAGGCTACACCTTC. The full variable domain, its missing parts supplied by reference TRBV7-8 and TRBJ1-2, is GAGVSQSPRYKVAKRGQDVALRCDPISGHVSLFWYQQALGQGPEFLTYFQNEAQLDKSGLPSDRFFAERPEGSVSTLKIQRTQQEDSAVYLCASSLAPLQGGYTFGSGTRLTVV.

The CDR3 here is CASSAPLLQTGDRDPYEQYF. The DNA for the CDR3 is TGTGCCAGCAGCGCTCCCCTACTCCAGACCGGTGACAGGGATCCCTACGAGCAGTACTTC. The rearrangement uses TRBV9 and TRBJ2-7; 7 bases are a match to TRBD1. The length of the CDR3 is 20 residues. The trim removed 3 bases at V and 2 bases at J, leaving 23 bases unmatched. The germline V gene has CDR1 SGDLS and CDR2 YYNGEE.

The chain employs TRBV7-2 and TRBJ2-3; 9 nucleotides align to TRBD2. The germline CDR1 and CDR2 sequences are SGHTA and FQGNSA. The CDR3 has 15 residues. The V segment lost 4 bases and the J segment 0 bases; nucleotides outside the gene matches: 2. CDR3 loop: CASSYLAGSTDTQYF. In DNA, the CDR3 is TGTGCCAGCAGCTACCTAGCGGGGAGCACAGATACGCAGTATTTT.

A single count supports this clone. V gene TRBV5-1 combines with J gene TRBJ2-5, with a weak D call TRBD1 (6 bases). Germline CDR1 SGHRS, CDR2 YFSETQ. The CDR3 extends over 14 amino acids. The germline V and J ends were trimmed by 4 bases and 2 bases, with 12 bases remaining between them. The CDR3 loop reads CASSAGQTQETQYF. DNA for the CDR3: TGCGCCAGCAGCGCTGGACAGACTCAAGAGACCCAGTACTTC.

This clone was seen only once. The V and J genes are TRBV28 and TRBJ1-2; D is possibly TRBD1 (5 bases). The CDR3 runs to 13 residues. Germline V CDR1 and CDR2: MDHEN, SYDVKM. Trimming took off 3 bases at V and 7 bases at J, with 12 bases between the two ends. CDR3 region: CASSFRRVGGYTF. In DNA, the CDR3 is TGTGCCAGCAGTTTTCGCAGGGTGGGTGGCTACACCTTC.

The chain combines TRBV11-2 with TRBJ1-1; 10 bases match TRBD1. Germline lookup yields CDR1 SGHAT and CDR2 FQNNGV. The CDR3 has 14 amino acids. V shed 5 bases and J 6 bases; nucleotides not matched to a gene: 6. The CDR3 here is CASSPMGQGSEAFF. The CDR3 nucleotides read TGTGCCAGCAGCCCCATGGGACAGGGGTCTGAAGCTTTCTTT.

In this sample, this clone turned up a few times. The V call is TRBV7-9, the J call TRBJ1-1; D may be TRBD1 (6 bases). CDR1 and CDR2 (germline): SEHNR, FQNEAQ (reference sequence). The CDR3 sequence is 14 residues long. Trimming pared 1 base from V and 4 bases from J, leaving 10 bases between. CDR3 sequence reads: CASSLVGRGTEAFF. CDR3 bases: TGTGCCAGCAGCTTAGTGGGCAGGGGCACTGAAGCTTTCTTT.

J is TRBJ2-5 and V is TRBV2, with a tentative D call TRBD1 (6 bases). Trimming left V 6 bases short and J 1 base short, with 12 bases between. In germline, CDR1 is SNHLY, CDR2 FYNNEI. CDR3 length equals 14 residues. For the CDR3, the DNA is TGTGCCAGCAGCGGGACAAGTGGCCAAGAGACCCAGTACTTC. Encoded protein: CASSGTSGQETQYF. The full variable domain, with the rest looked up from reference TRBV2 and TRBJ2-5, is EPEVTQTPSHQVTQMGQEVILRCVPISNHLYFYWYRQILGQKVEFLVSFYNNEISEKSEIFDDQFSVERPDGSNFTLKIRSTKLEDSAMYFCASSGTSGQETQYFGPGTRLLVL.

This chain joins TRBV5-4 and TRBJ2-1; 7 positions match TRBD1. Germline-derived CDR1 and CDR2 are SGHNT and YYREEE (reference sequence). The CDR3 is made up of 18 amino acids. V lost 0 bases and J lost 0; bases outside the gene matches: 9. The CDR3 DNA sequence: TGTGCCAGCAGCTTGGCCGATCAGACAGGGAACTCCTACAATGAGCAGTTCTTC. It specifies CASSLADQTGNSYNEQFF.

The gene calls are TRBV5-1 and TRBJ1-2; 8 bases agree with TRBD1. CDR1 and CDR2 from the germline V gene are SGHRS and YFSETQ. This CDR3 has 13 residues. The trim removed 3 bases at V and 5 bases at J, leaving 3 bases unmatched. The CDR3 sequence: CASSSQGAYGYTF. The CDR3 DNA reads as TGCGCCAGCAGCTCTCAGGGGGCTTATGGCTACACCTTC.

The CDR3 spells CASSTTGLFAGELFF. Written as DNA, the CDR3 is TGTGCCAGCAGCACGACAGGACTTTTCGCCGGGGAGCTGTTTTTT. The chain uses TRBV5-4 and TRBJ2-2; TRBD1 is a possible D gene (6 bases). This CDR3 is built from 15 residues. V was trimmed by 4 bases and J by 6 bases, leaving 16 bases between them. Germline assignment: CDR1 SGHNT and CDR2 YYREEE (reference sequence).

The gene calls are TRBV13 and TRBJ2-1; weak D call: TRBD2 (6 bases). Germline lookup yields CDR1 PRHDT and CDR2 FYEKMQ (reference sequence). The CDR3 length is 16 residues. V lost 6 bases and J lost 4, with 19 bases in between. CDR3 bases: TGTGCCAGCAGTCCCCGGGGACTTACATTATACAATGAGCAGTTCTTC. As protein: CASSPRGLTLYNEQFF.

The chain uses TRBV5-4 and TRBJ1-3; D is ambiguous. V lost 3 bases, J lost 3 bases, and 4 bases lay in between. This CDR3 spans 12 amino acids. Per the germline V gene, CDR1 is SGHNT and CDR2 is YYREEE (reference sequence). The CDR3 sequence: CASSSVGNTIYF. Here the CDR3 DNA reads TGTGCCAGCAGCTCGGTTGGAAACACCATATATTTT.

The gene calls are TRBV7-9 and TRBJ2-5, with 9 bases that match TRBD1. The V gene end was trimmed by 1 base and the J gene end by 4 bases; junction bases not matched to a gene: 7. Germline CDR1 and CDR2: SEHNR and FQNEAQ (reference sequence). The CDR3 totals 16 residues. The CDR3 is CASSLERGTGRETQYF. CDR3 nucleotides: TGTGCCAGCAGCTTAGAAAGGGGGACAGGGAGAGAGACCCAGTACTTC.

This clone occurred once. This chain links TRBV27 with TRBJ2-1; TRBD2 might be the D (5 bases). V lost 6 bases, J lost 7 bases, and 13 bases lay in between. The CDR3 has 13 amino acids. Germline V gives CDR1 MNHEY, CDR2 SMNVEV (reference sequence). The CDR3 here is CASSYGKRNEQFF. The CDR3 DNA reads TGTGCCAGCAGCTACGGGAAACGAAATGAGCAGTTCTTC.

The chain combines TRBV7-2 with TRBJ2-3; 8 bases fit TRBD2. The junction had 9 bases not matched to a gene; V was cut back by 5 bases and J by 2 bases. Germline lookup yields CDR1 SGHTA and CDR2 FQGNSA. The CDR3 is made up of 16 amino acids. The CDR3 region has the DNA TGTGCCAGCAGCACAATGGGCGGGGGGTTCACAGATACGCAGTATTTT. It specifies CASSTMGGGFTDTQYF.

The gene calls are TRBV12-3 or TRBV12-4 and TRBJ2-5; perhaps TRBD1 as D (5 bases). With 2 bases removed from V and 5 bases from J, the gap between germline ends came to 9 bases. This CDR3 spans 13 amino acids. CDR3 loop: CASSLQGSETQYF. In DNA form, the CDR3 reads TGTGCCAGCAGTTTACAGGGCTCGGAGACCCAGTACTTC.

This chain joins TRBV28 and TRBJ1-1; TRBD1 aligns across 9 bases. The V and J ends lost 10 bases and 6 bases, in that order; junction bases with no gene match: 18. The germline gives CDR1 MDHEN, CDR2 SYDVKM. The CDR3 totals 16 residues. This CDR3 reads CATLGGTGSVVSEAFF. CDR3 nucleotides: TGTGCCACCCTAGGGGGGACAGGGTCAGTGGTCTCTGAAGCTTTCTTT.

This clone appeared a few times. The rearrangement links TRBV9 to TRBJ1-3; D gene unclear. CDR3 length: 11 amino acids. Germline CDR1 and CDR2: SGDLS and YYNGEE. Deletions cut 2 bases from V and 11 bases from J, with 8 bases between. CDR3 DNA sequence: TGTGCCAGCAGCGTGGGCCGCGCCATATATTTT. Its translation is CASSVGRAIYF.

The V call is TRBV6-2 or TRBV6-3, the J call TRBJ2-2, with 7 bases that match TRBD1. Germline V CDR1 and CDR2: MNHEY, SVGEGT. After removal of 6 bases from V and 4 bases from J, the junction contained 11 bases not matched to a gene. This CDR3 has 16 amino acids. The CDR3 nucleotides read TGTGCCAGCAGCCCTAACAGGGGATGGGTCACCGGGGAGCTGTTTTTT. This encodes CASSPNRGWVTGELFF.

The chain is built from TRBV28 and TRBJ1-1; TRBD1 aligns across 7 bases. The CDR3 has 15 amino acids. Germline V gives CDR1 MDHEN, CDR2 SYDVKM. Trimming at V came to 4 bases and at J to 7 bases, leaving 12 bases not matched to a gene. CDR3 coding DNA: TGTGCCAGCAGTTCCCTGTGGCAGGGGGAGATTGAAGCTTTCTTT. It codes for CASSSLWQGEIEAFF.

The chain combines TRBV27 with TRBJ1-5; 7 nucleotides line up with TRBD1. CDR3 length: 14 residues. The V gene's germline CDR1 is MNHEY and CDR2 SMNVEV (reference sequence). Losses at the gene ends were 4 bases for V and 2 bases for J; bases not matched to a gene: 2. The CDR3 sequence: CASSSGQGNQPQHF. In nucleotides, the CDR3 is TGTGCCAGCAGTTCCGGACAGGGCAATCAGCCCCAGCATTTT.

This clone was detected a few times. V and J are TRBV7-3 and TRBJ1-1; D might be TRBD1 (6 bases). Germline lookup yields CDR1 SGHTA and CDR2 FQGTGA. The V and J ends lost 5 bases and 1 base respectively, with 14 bases between them. CDR3 length: 15 amino acids. The DNA for the CDR3 is TGTGCCAGCAGCACCCAGGGGCAGGCGAACACTGAAGCTTTCTTT. It yields the protein CASSTQGQANTEAFF.

This clone was picked up one time. The chain couples TRBV4-3 to TRBJ1-3; the match to TRBD1 covers 8 bases. The germline V gene has CDR1 LGHNA and CDR2 YSLEER. The CDR3 sequence is 20 residues long. With V trimmed by 0 bases and J by 0 bases, 13 bases remained unmatched. CDR3 residues: CASSQEGGRGPVHSGNTIYF. CDR3 coding DNA: TGCGCCAGCAGCCAAGAGGGCGGCAGGGGGCCGGTTCACTCTGGAAACACCATATATTTT.

This sequence joins TRBV28 and TRBJ2-1; 10 nucleotides align to TRBD2. CDR3 length: 16 amino acids. Germline CDR1 reads MDHEN; CDR2 reads SYDVKM. V was pared by 7 bases and J by 2 bases, with 8 bases of the junction left unmatched. CDR3 sequence: CASTPSGSGTYNEQFF. The CDR3 bases are TGTGCCAGCACCCCTAGCGGGAGTGGGACCTACAATGAGCAGTTCTTC.

This chain links TRBV2 with TRBJ2-7, with D maybe TRBD2 (7 bases). Trimming removed 4 bases at V and 4 bases at J, with 14 bases between. Germline-derived CDR1 and CDR2 are SNHLY and FYNNEI. The CDR3 covers 14 residues. The DNA of the CDR3 is TGTGCCAGCAGTGCCCAGGGGAGGGGGTACGAGCAGTACTTC. Amino acid sequence: CASSAQGRGYEQYF.

This chain joins TRBV7-9 and TRBJ1-1; tentative D call: TRBD1 (5 bases). This CDR3 is 18 amino acids long. V lost 5 bases to trimming and J lost 2 bases, with 24 bases between them. Germline CDR1 is SEHNR and CDR2 is FQNEAQ (reference sequence). CDR3 sequence (DNA): TGTGCCAGCAGCCCCCTGCCGCGGGGTAGGGGACCAAACACTGAAGCTTTCTTT. Translated, it gives CASSPLPRGRGPNTEAFF.

The V call is TRBV12-3 or TRBV12-4, the J call TRBJ1-5; D is possibly TRBD1 (5 bases). Trimming removed 6 bases at V and 5 bases at J, with 8 bases between. The length of the CDR3 is 12 residues. The CDR3 region has the DNA TGTGCCAGCAGGATAGGGGATCAGCCCCAGCATTTT. Protein product: CASRIGDQPQHF.

The chain employs TRBV2 and TRBJ2-5; no definite D call. Per germline, CDR1 SNHLY and CDR2 FYNNEI. V was shortened by 6 bases and J by 3 bases, with 5 bases between the two germline ends. This CDR3 region has 11 residues. CDR3 amino acids: CASRREETQYF. The CDR3 DNA reads TGTGCCAGCAGACGAGAAGAGACCCAGTACTTC.